The next 8 T cell receptor beta chains were all read from a single sample in a study of human T cells and chemical hapten exposure (dated by TCRdb to the early 2020s). The library came from RACE. The sequencer was a NextSeq 500. TCRdb applied fastp at Q25 and MiXCR to the public reads, then kept only in-frame beta chains. Every entry covers one CDR3 protein and lists the most common genes and DNA from its rows. The sample records roughly 100,000 distinct CDR3 sequences, around 10% of which are singletons. The top ten hold less than 4.5% of the sample. Interpreted using the paper, the time point label stands for: pre-sensitization, week 0. According to the study, the label for this sample's treatment or condition signals: therapeutic diphenylcyclopropenone sensitization with weekly scalp DPC. The sequenced sample was whole blood, obtained in connection with sensitization to the hapten diphenylcyclopropenone (DPC). Receptors originate from a woman in her thirties or forties with alopecia areata. Some clones in this sample may be carry-over from other donors' samples.

The chain uses TRBV11-2 and TRBJ2-2; D gene uncertain. Germline assignment: CDR1 SGHAT and CDR2 FQNNGV. V was trimmed by 1 base and J by 6 bases, leaving 9 bases between them. The length of the CDR3 is 14 residues. In DNA form, the CDR3 reads TGTGCCAGCAGCTTAGTCTCAGACGCCGGGGAGCTGTTTTTT. This encodes CASSLVSDAGELFF.

This clonotype was observed many times. The chain recombines TRBV6-2 or TRBV6-3 with TRBJ1-2, with D possibly being TRBD1 (6 bases). The CDR3 runs to 13 residues. Germline V gene lookup returns CDR1 MNHEY and CDR2 SVGEGT. The ends were cut back, 5 bases at V and 2 bases at J, with 9 bases in the middle. The CDR3 DNA reads TGTGCCAGCAGTCCCCAGGGGAACTATGGCTACACCTTC. Translating gives CASSPQGNYGYTF.

This clonotype was seen only a few times. The chain has TRBV7-8 and TRBJ1-3; D not certain. The V gene lost 5 bases and the J gene lost 0 bases, with 11 bases spanning the gap. The germline CDR1 and CDR2 sequences are SGHVS and FQNEAQ. The CDR3 covers 15 residues. The CDR3 here is CASSPRLVSGNTIYF. The CDR3 DNA sequence: TGTGCCAGCAGCCCCCGACTTGTCTCTGGAAACACCATATATTTT.

This clonotype was counted between two and nine times. The V and J genes are TRBV20-1 and TRBJ2-1, with D possibly matching TRBD2 (6 bases). Germline-derived CDR1 and CDR2 are DFQATT and SNEGSKA (reference sequence). The CDR3 is 13 amino acids. For the CDR3, the DNA is TGCTCCGGCGGGGTTAGCTCCTACAATGAGCAGTTCTTC. The encoded protein is CSGGVSSYNEQFF.

This clonotype has a count of ten or more. This chain connects TRBV27 to TRBJ2-7; D is uncertain. Trimming stripped 2 bases from V and 0 bases from J, with 11 bases between. Looked up from germline, CDR1 is MNHEY and CDR2 is SMNVEV (reference sequence). The CDR3 runs to 15 residues. CDR3 residues: CASSLGVGNSYEQYF. CDR3 DNA: TGTGCCAGCAGTTTAGGGGTTGGGAACTCCTACGAGCAGTACTTC.

This clonotype was seen more than once but under ten times. The rearrangement links TRBV3-1 to TRBJ1-5; 7 bases match TRBD1. With 6 bases clipped from V and 7 bases from J, the junction kept 6 bases outside the gene matches. This CDR3 is 13 amino acids long. Germline V gene data show CDR1 as LGHDT and CDR2 as YNNKEL (reference sequence). The CDR3 bases are TGTGCCAGCAGTTTACAGGGGACACAGCCCCAGCATTTT. Its translation is CASSLQGTQPQHF. Looking up the rest from reference TRBV3-1 and TRBJ1-5 gives the full variable domain: DTAVSQTPKYLVTQMGNDKSIKCEQNLGHDTMYWYKQDSKKFLKIMFSYNNKELIINETVPNRFSPKSPDKAHLNLHINSLELGDSAVYFCASSLQGTQPQHFGDGTRLSIL.

This clonotype has ten or more counts. The chain carries TRBV24-1 and TRBJ2-5; D might be TRBD1 (6 bases). CDR1 and CDR2 (germline): KGHDR, SFDVKD. The ends were cut back, 3 bases at V and 0 bases at J, with 10 bases in the middle. There are 15 residues in the CDR3. CDR3 protein: CATSDPGTNQETQYF. The CDR3 nucleotides read TGTGCCACCAGTGATCCGGGGACAAACCAAGAGACCCAGTACTTC.

The rearrangement uses TRBV29-1 and TRBJ1-1; D gene ambiguous. The germline V and J ends were trimmed by 7 bases and 0 bases, with 15 bases remaining between them. CDR3 length: 14 amino acids. CDR1 and CDR2 from the germline V gene are SQVTM and ANQGSEA. CDR3 in DNA: TGCAGCGCTCATATAGGACTTCTGAACACTGAAGCTTTCTTT. It is translated as CSAHIGLLNTEAFF.